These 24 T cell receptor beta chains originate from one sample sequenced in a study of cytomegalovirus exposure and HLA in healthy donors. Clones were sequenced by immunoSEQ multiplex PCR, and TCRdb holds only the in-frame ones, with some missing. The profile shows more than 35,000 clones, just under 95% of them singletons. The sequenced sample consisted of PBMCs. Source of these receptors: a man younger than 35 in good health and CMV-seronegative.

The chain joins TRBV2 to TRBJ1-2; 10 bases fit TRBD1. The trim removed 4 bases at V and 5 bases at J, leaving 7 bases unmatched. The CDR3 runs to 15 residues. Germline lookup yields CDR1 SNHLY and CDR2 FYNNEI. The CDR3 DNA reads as TGTGCCAGCAGTGGTCCGGGACAGGGGTCGTATGGCTACACCTTC. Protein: CASSGPGQGSYGYTF.

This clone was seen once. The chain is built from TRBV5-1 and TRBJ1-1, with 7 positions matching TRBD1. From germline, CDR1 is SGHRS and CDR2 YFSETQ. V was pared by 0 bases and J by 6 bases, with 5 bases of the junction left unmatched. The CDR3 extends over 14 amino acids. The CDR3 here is CASSLAGTAAEAFF. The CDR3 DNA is TGCGCCAGCAGCTTGGCCGGGACAGCCGCTGAAGCTTTCTTT.

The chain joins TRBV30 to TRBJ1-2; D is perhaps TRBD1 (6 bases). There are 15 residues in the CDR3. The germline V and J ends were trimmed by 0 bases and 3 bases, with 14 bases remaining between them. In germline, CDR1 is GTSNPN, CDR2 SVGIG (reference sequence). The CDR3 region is CAWSVHTGQHYGYTF. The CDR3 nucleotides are TGTGCCTGGAGTGTACATACAGGGCAACACTATGGCTACACCTTC.

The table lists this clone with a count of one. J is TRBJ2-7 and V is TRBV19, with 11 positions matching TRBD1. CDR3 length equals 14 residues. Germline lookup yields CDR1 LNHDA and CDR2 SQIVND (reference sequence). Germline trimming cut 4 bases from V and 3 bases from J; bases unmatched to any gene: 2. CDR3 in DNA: TGTGCCAGTAGTACGGGGACAGGGGGCTACGAGCAGTACTTC. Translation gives CASSTGTGGYEQYF.

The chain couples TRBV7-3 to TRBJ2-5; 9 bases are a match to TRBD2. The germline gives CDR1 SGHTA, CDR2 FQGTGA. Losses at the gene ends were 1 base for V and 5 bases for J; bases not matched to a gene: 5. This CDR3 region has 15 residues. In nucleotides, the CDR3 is TGTGCCAGCAGCTTAATGGCTAGCGGGACTGAGACCCAGTACTTC. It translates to CASSLMASGTETQYF.

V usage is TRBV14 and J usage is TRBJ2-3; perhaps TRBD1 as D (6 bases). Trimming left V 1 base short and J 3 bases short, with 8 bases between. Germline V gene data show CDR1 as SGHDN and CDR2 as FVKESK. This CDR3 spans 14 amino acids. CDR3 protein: CASSQGGLTDTQYF. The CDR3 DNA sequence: TGTGCCAGCAGCCAAGGGGGGCTAACAGATACGCAGTATTTT.

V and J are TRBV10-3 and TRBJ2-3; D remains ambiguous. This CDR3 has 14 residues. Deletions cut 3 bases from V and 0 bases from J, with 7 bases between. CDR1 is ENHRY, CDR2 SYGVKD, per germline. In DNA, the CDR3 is TGTGCCATCAGTGACATAGCTAGCACAGATACGCAGTATTTT. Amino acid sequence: CAISDIASTDTQYF.

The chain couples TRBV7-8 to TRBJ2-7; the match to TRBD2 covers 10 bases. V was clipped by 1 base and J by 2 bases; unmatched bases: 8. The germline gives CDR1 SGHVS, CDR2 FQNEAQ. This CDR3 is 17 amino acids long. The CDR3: CASSLGWVAGGTYEQYF. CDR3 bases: TGTGCCAGCAGCTTAGGGTGGGTAGCGGGGGGAACCTACGAGCAGTACTTC.

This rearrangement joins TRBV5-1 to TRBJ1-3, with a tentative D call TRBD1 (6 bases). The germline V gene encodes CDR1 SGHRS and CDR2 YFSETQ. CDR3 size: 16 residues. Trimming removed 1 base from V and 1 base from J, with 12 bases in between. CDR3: CASSLTHRASGNTIYF. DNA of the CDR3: TGCGCCAGCAGCTTGACCCACAGGGCGTCTGGAAACACCATATATTTT.

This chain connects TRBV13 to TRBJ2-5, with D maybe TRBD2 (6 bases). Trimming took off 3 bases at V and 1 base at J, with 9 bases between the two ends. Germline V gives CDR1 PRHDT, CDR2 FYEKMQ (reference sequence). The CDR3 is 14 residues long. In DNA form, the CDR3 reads TGTGCCAGCAGCTTCGCGGGATCCCAAGAGACCCAGTACTTC. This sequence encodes CASSFAGSQETQYF.

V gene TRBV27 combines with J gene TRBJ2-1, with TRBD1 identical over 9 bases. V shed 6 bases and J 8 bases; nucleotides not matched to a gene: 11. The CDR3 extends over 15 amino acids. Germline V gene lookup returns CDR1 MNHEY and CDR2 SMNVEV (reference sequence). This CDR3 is CASSRLQGAWDEQFF. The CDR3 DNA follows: TGTGCCAGCAGCCGCTTACAGGGGGCGTGGGATGAGCAGTTCTTC.

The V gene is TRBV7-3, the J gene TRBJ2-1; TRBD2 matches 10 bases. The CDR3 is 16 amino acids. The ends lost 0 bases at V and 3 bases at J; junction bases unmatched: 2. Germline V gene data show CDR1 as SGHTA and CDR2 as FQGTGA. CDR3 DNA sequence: TGTGCCAGCAGCTTAACAAGCGGGGGGGACTACAATGAGCAGTTCTTC. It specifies CASSLTSGGDYNEQFF.

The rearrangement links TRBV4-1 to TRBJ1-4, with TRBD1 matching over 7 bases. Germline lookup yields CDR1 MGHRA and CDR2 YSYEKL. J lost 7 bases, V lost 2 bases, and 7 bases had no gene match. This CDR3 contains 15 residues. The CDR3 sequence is CASSQTGTVTEKLFF. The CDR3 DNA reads TGCGCCAGCAGCCAAACCGGGACAGTAACTGAAAAACTGTTTTTT.

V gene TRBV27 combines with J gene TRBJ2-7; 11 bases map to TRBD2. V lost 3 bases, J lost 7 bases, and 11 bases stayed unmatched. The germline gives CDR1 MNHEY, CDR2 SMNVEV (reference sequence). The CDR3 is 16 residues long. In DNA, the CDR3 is TGTGCCAGCAGTTTCCACGGGACTAGCGGTGCGTGGGAGCAGTACTTC. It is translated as CASSFHGTSGAWEQYF.

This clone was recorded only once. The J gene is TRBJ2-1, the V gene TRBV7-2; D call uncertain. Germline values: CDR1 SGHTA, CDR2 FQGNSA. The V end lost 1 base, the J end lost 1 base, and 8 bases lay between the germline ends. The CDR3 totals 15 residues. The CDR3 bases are TGTGCCAGCAGCTTAGATTCGGGTTCCTACAATGAGCAGTTCTTC. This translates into CASSLDSGSYNEQFF.

CDR3 region: CASSWAGGPTDTQYF. The CDR3 bases are TGCGCCAGCAGCTGGGCGGGGGGACCCACAGATACGCAGTATTTT. The chain has TRBV5-1 and TRBJ2-3; 8 bases are shared with TRBD2. The V gene end was trimmed by 3 bases and the J gene end by 2 bases; junction bases not matched to a gene: 5. Germline V gene data show CDR1 as SGHRS and CDR2 as YFSETQ. This CDR3 has 15 amino acids.

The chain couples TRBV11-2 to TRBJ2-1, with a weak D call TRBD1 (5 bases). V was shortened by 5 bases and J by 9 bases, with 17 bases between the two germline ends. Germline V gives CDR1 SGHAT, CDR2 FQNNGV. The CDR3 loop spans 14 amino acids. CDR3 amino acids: CASSPALTGSEQFF. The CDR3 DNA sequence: TGTGCCAGCAGCCCAGCCTTAACAGGATCTGAGCAGTTCTTC.

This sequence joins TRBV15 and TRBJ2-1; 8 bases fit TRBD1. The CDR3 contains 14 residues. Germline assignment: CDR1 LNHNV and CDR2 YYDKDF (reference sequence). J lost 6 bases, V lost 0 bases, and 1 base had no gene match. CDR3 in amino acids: CATSRDQGANEQFF. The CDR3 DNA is TGTGCCACCAGCAGAGACCAGGGGGCCAATGAGCAGTTCTTC.

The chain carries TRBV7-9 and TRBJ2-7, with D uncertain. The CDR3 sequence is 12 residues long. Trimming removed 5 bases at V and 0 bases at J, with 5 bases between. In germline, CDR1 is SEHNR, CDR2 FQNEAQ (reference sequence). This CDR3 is CASSPISYEQYF. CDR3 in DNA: TGTGCCAGCAGCCCCATCTCCTACGAGCAGTACTTC.

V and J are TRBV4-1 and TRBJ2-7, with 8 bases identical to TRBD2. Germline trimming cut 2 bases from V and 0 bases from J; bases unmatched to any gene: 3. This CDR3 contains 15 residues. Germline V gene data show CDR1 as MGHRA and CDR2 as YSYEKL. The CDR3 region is CASSQPGTSSYEQYF. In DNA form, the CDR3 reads TGCGCCAGCAGCCAACCCGGGACTAGCTCCTACGAGCAGTACTTC.

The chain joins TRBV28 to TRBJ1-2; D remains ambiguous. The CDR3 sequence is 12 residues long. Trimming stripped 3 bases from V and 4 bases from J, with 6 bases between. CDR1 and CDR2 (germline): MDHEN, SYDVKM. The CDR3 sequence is CASSFLSYGYTF. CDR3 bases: TGTGCCAGCAGTTTTCTCAGCTATGGCTACACCTTC.

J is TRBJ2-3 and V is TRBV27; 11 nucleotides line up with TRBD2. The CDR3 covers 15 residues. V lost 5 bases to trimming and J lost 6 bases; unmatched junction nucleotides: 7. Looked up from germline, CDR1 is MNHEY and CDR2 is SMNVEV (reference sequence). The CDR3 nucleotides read TGTGCCAGCAGTCCTTGGGGACTAGCGGCCGATACGCAGTATTTT. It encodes CASSPWGLAADTQYF.

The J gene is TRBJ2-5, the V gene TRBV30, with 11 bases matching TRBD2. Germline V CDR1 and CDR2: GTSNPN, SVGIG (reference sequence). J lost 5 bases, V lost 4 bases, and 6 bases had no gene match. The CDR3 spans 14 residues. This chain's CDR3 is CAWNPGLAEETQYF. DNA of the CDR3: TGTGCCTGGAACCCGGGACTAGCGGAGGAGACCCAGTACTTC.

The CDR3 region is CASSLRQESYGYTF. CDR3 DNA sequence: TGCGCCAGCAGCCTCCGACAGGAATCCTATGGCTACACCTTC. This chain joins TRBV4-1 and TRBJ1-2; D possibly corresponds to TRBD1 (6 bases). This CDR3 spans 14 amino acids. Between the trimmed V and J ends, which lost 4 bases and 4 bases, there was a span of 13 bases. Germline lookup yields CDR1 MGHRA and CDR2 YSYEKL.